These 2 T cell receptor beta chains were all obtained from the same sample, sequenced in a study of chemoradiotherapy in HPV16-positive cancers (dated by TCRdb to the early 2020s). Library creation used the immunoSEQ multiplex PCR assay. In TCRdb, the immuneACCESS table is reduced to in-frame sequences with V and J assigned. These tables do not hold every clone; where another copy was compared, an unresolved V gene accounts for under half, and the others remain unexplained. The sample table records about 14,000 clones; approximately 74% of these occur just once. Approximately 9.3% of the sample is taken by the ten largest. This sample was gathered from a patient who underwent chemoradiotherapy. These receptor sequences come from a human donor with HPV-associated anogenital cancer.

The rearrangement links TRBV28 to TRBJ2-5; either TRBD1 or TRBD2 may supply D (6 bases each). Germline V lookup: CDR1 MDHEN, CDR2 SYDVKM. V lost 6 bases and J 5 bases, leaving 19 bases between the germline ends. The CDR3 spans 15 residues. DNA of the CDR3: TGTGCCAGCAGCCCTGAGCGGAGGGGGAAGGAGACCCAGTACTTC. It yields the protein CASSPERRGKETQYF.

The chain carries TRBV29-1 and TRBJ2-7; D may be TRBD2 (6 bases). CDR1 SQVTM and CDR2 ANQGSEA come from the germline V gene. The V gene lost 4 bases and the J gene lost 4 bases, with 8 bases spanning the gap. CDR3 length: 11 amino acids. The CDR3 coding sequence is TGCAGCGTTGGGGGGAGGTACGAGCAGTACTTC. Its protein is CSVGGRYEQYF.